This T cell receptor (beta chain) was retrieved from a study of T cell responses to AZD1222 COVID-19 vaccine. Here immunoSEQ multiplex PCR was the method, and the copy in TCRdb shows in-frame clones only, minus some. The sample shows roughly 120,000 clones, approximately 86% of them seen only once. From germline, CDR1 is GTSNPN and CDR2 SVGIG (reference sequence). The CDR3 consists of 12 residues. V was trimmed by 4 bases and J by 5 bases, leaving 11 bases between them. The origin of this receptor is an adult in good health. The chain recombines TRBV30 with TRBJ1-1, with D unclear. The sample here was peripheral blood, taken on day 0 of AZD1222 vaccination. The CDR3 loop is CAWIGLLTEAFF. CDR3 DNA: TGTGCCTGGATCGGGCTTCTGACTGAAGCTTTCTTT.